These 12 T cell receptor beta chains were sequenced from one sample in a study of blood T cell repertoires in COVID-19. Assay: immunoSEQ multiplex PCR; the TCRdb copy retains only in-frame clones and omits some. The sample has a few hundred thousand clones, less than 90% seen once. Sequenced input: peripheral blood. Every receptor here comes from a woman of 80 years or more with COVID-19, enrolled during active disease.

This clone appeared a single time. This sequence joins TRBV7-2 and TRBJ1-6; 7 nucleotides line up with TRBD1. V was pared by 5 bases and J by 7 bases, with 11 bases of the junction left unmatched. Germline CDR1 SGHTA, CDR2 FQGNSA. This CDR3 has 16 residues. CDR3 DNA sequence: TGTGCCAGCAGCGGGCCCGGGACAGCAACCAATTCACCCCTCCACTTT. Translating it yields CASSGPGTATNSPLHF. Full variable domain (outside the CDR3, taken from reference TRBV7-2 and TRBJ1-6): GAGVSQSPSNKVTEKGKDVELRCDPISGHTALYWYRQSLGQGLEFLIYFQGNSAPDKSGLPSDRFSAERTGGSVSTLTIQRTQQEDSAVYLCASSGPGTATNSPLHFGNGTRLTVT.

This chain joins TRBV9 and TRBJ1-5, with D possibly matching TRBD1 (5 bases). This CDR3 region has 13 residues. Germline loops: CDR1 SGDLS, CDR2 YYNGEE. Trimming left V 0 bases short and J 9 bases short, with 10 bases between. Here the CDR3 DNA reads TGTGCCAGCAGCGTAGGATGGGGCGCGCCCCAGCATTTT. This translates into CASSVGWGAPQHF.

This clone was counted between two and nine times. The chain carries TRBV9 and TRBJ2-3; 7 bases are a match to TRBD1. With V trimmed by 5 bases and J by 4 bases, 13 bases remained unmatched. Germline values: CDR1 SGDLS, CDR2 YYNGEE. The CDR3 has 16 residues. This chain's CDR3 is CASSVTGSQASDTQYF. The CDR3 coding sequence is TGTGCCAGCAGTGTGACAGGGTCCCAGGCATCAGATACGCAGTATTTT. The variable domain in full, with the rest retrieved from reference TRBV9 and TRBJ2-3, is DSGVTQTPKHLITATGQRVTLRCSPRSGDLSVYWYQQSLDQGLQFLIQYYNGEERAKGNILERFSAQQFPDLHSELNLSSLELGDSALYFCASSVTGSQASDTQYFGPGTRLTVL.

The J gene is TRBJ2-5, the V gene TRBV27; 10 bases are shared with TRBD1. The J segment lost 5 bases and the V segment lost 6 bases, leaving 9 bases of the junction unmatched. The CDR3 is 15 amino acids. Germline V gene sequence: CDR1 MNHEY, CDR2 SMNVEV (reference sequence). The CDR3 spells CASSPDRDRGETQYF. The CDR3 DNA reads as TGTGCCAGCAGCCCCGACCGGGACAGGGGTGAGACCCAGTACTTC.

The chain joins TRBV27 to TRBJ1-2, with a possible D match to TRBD1 (5 bases). The V gene lost 6 bases and the J gene lost 4 bases, with 18 bases spanning the gap. This CDR3 has 15 residues. Germline V gene sequence: CDR1 MNHEY, CDR2 SMNVEV (reference sequence). CDR3 sequence (DNA): TGTGCCAGCAGGACGACAGCCCAAAGTACCTATGGCTACACCTTC. Its protein product is CASRTTAQSTYGYTF.

The chain has TRBV10-2 and TRBJ2-7; TRBD2 is a possible D gene (5 bases). The ends were cut back, 6 bases at V and 3 bases at J, with 12 bases in the middle. This CDR3 comprises 13 residues. The germline V gene encodes CDR1 WSHSY and CDR2 SAAADI. The CDR3: CASRDRADYEQYV. CDR3 nucleotide sequence: TGCGCCAGCAGAGATAGAGCGGACTACGAGCAGTACGTC.

The CDR3 loop is CASSLPAGSLITDTQYF. CDR3 DNA: TGTGCCAGCAGTTTACCAGCGGGAAGTTTAATCACAGATACGCAGTATTTT. The chain recombines TRBV28 with TRBJ2-3; 7 positions agree with TRBD2. This CDR3 region has 17 residues. V trimming: 2 bases; J trimming: 2 bases; junction bases outside the gene matches: 10. Germline CDR1 reads MDHEN; CDR2 reads SYDVKM. Supplemented by reference TRBV28 and TRBJ2-3, the full variable domain reads DVKVTQSSRYLVKRTGEKVFLECVQDMDHENMFWYRQDPGLGLRLIYFSYDVKMKEKGDIPEGYSVSREKKERFSLILESASTNQTSMYLCASSLPAGSLITDTQYFGPGTRLTVL.

This chain uses TRBV3-1 (or the pseudogene TRBV3-2) with TRBJ2-4, with D hard to call. From germline, CDR1 is LGHDT and CDR2 YNNKEL (reference sequence). The germline V and J ends were trimmed by 1 base and 5 bases, with 9 bases remaining between them. CDR3 length equals 14 residues. In DNA form, the CDR3 reads TGTGCCAGCAGCCAAGGGGTTACAGAAAACATTCAGTACTTC. Translating it yields CASSQGVTENIQYF.

The chain couples TRBV6-7 to TRBJ1-2, with 12 bases fitting TRBD1. TRBV6-7 is an ORF, with its function uncertain. With V trimmed by 9 bases and J by 7 bases, 18 bases remained unmatched. The CDR3 is made up of 17 amino acids. In DNA form, the CDR3 reads TGTGCCAGTAGATACTCGGGACAGGGGGCAAGGGTCCGTGGCTACACCTTC. This gives the protein CASRYSGQGARVRGYTF.

This chain uses TRBV15 with TRBJ2-3; 9 nucleotides line up with TRBD2. The length of the CDR3 is 16 residues. Germline V gene sequence: CDR1 LNHNV, CDR2 YYDKDF (reference sequence). Trimming took 8 bases from V and 0 from J; bases not matched to a gene: 9. The CDR3 sequence: CATSAGGQSSTDTQYF. DNA for the CDR3: TGTGCCACCTCGGCGGGGGGGCAATCTAGCACAGATACGCAGTATTTT.

CDR3 residues: CATDRGGLGRNTEAFF. In DNA form, the CDR3 reads TGTGCCACCGACAGGGGAGGATTGGGTAGGAACACTGAAGCTTTCTTT. This chain uses TRBV15 with TRBJ1-1; 8 bases are shared with TRBD1. CDR1 and CDR2 (germline): LNHNV, YYDKDF (reference sequence). With 8 bases clipped from V and 1 base from J, the junction kept 12 bases outside the gene matches. This CDR3 is built from 16 residues.

The rearrangement uses TRBV19 and TRBJ2-5; D not resolved. Germline V lookup: CDR1 LNHDA, CDR2 SQIVND (reference sequence). The CDR3 is 13 amino acids. With 2 bases removed from V and 5 bases from J, the gap between germline ends came to 9 bases. As DNA, the CDR3 is TGTGCCAGTAGTATAAGCTCGCGGGAGACCCAGTACTTC. This translates into CASSISSRETQYF. Filled out from reference TRBV19 and TRBJ2-5, the complete variable domain reads DGGITQSPKYLFRKEGQNVTLSCEQNLNHDAMYWYRQDPGQGLRLIYYSQIVNDFQKGDIAEGYSVSREKKESFPLTVTSAQKNPTAFYLCASSISSRETQYFGPGTRLLVL.